A single sample is the source of the 8 T cell receptor beta chains below, sequenced in a study of blood T cell repertoires in COVID-19. The method was immunoSEQ multiplex PCR; TCRdb's version includes in-frame clones alone and lacks a portion of them. The sample consists of about 80,000 clones, approximately 90% of them appearing once. The sample taken for sequencing was peripheral blood. The receptors derive from a woman older than 75 with acute or convalescent COVID-19.

The chain has TRBV10-1 and TRBJ2-7, with a weak D call TRBD2 (6 bases). V was pared by 5 bases and J by 6 bases, with 23 bases between. Germline V CDR1 and CDR2: WNHNN, SYGVQD (reference sequence). This CDR3 is 16 amino acids long. This CDR3 reads CASSPGGSGIPPEQYF. DNA for the CDR3: TGCGCCAGCAGTCCCGGAGGGTCAGGGATCCCTCCCGAGCAGTACTTC.

This rearrangement joins TRBV12-3 or TRBV12-4 to TRBJ1-1, with D uncertain. The length of the CDR3 is 13 residues. V was trimmed by 3 bases and J by 0 bases, leaving 5 bases between them. The CDR3 loop reads CASSFSVNTEAFF. The CDR3 DNA is TGTGCCAGCAGTTTTTCCGTGAACACTGAAGCTTTCTTT.

The rearrangement joins TRBV12-3 or TRBV12-4 to TRBJ1-2, with D perhaps TRBD1 (5 bases). Between the trimmed V and J ends, which lost 6 bases and 8 bases, there was a span of 16 bases. This CDR3 contains 13 residues. The CDR3, as DNA: TGTGCCAGCAGACCCTCAGGGAAACTGGGCTACACCTTC. Translating gives CASRPSGKLGYTF.

CDR3 sequence reads: CASRGTSGSSEQYF. The CDR3 DNA follows: TGTGCCAGCAGAGGGACTAGCGGGAGTAGCGAGCAGTACTTC. This chain joins TRBV6-5 and TRBJ2-7; 14 bases line up with TRBD2. CDR3 size: 14 residues. Trimming took 6 bases from V and 6 from J; bases not matched to a gene: 4. Germline values: CDR1 MNHEY, CDR2 SVGAGI.

This clone has a handful of counts. V usage is TRBV27 and J usage is TRBJ2-3; 8 nucleotides match TRBD2. The germline gives CDR1 MNHEY, CDR2 SMNVEV (reference sequence). This CDR3 contains 14 residues. V lost 8 bases, J lost 4 bases, and 8 bases stayed unmatched. CDR3 amino acids: CASSPKRESDTQYF. Here the CDR3 DNA reads TGTGCCAGCTCCCCTAAGCGGGAGTCAGATACGCAGTATTTT.

The chain joins TRBV10-3 to TRBJ2-5; maybe TRBD2 (6 bases). This CDR3 spans 13 amino acids. The V gene lost 10 bases and the J gene lost 5 bases, with 17 bases spanning the gap. The germline V gene has CDR1 ENHRY and CDR2 SYGVKD. CDR3 nucleotide sequence: TGTGCCACCCAGGAGGGCCGAGGGGAGACCCAGTACTTC. It specifies CATQEGRGETQYF.

This chain joins TRBV10-2 and TRBJ2-5, with a possible D match to TRBD2 (5 bases). This CDR3 is 14 amino acids long. The germline gives CDR1 WSHSY, CDR2 SAAADI. Deletions cut 6 bases from V and 1 base from J, with 12 bases between. CDR3: CASRPGNSQETQYF. The CDR3 DNA sequence: TGCGCCAGCAGGCCCGGGAACAGCCAAGAGACCCAGTACTTC.

This clone was seen only once. V and J are TRBV6-5 and TRBJ1-3; 7 nucleotides match TRBD1. This CDR3 is 14 amino acids long. Germline assignment: CDR1 MNHEY and CDR2 SVGAGI. Trimming at V came to 5 bases and at J to 4 bases, leaving 5 bases not matched to a gene. The CDR3 loop reads CASSTDRVGNTIYF. The CDR3 nucleotides read TGTGCCAGCAGTACCGACAGGGTAGGAAACACCATATATTTT.